The 3 T cell receptor beta chains reported below all come from one sample, sequenced in a study of OX40 agonist ivuxolimab in advanced cancers. TCRdb's table, derived via immunoSEQ multiplex PCR, lists solely in-frame clones and lacks some. The sample lists about 78,000 clones, around nine tenths occurring once. The sample in question was CD4+ or CD8+ T cells sorted from blood, obtained in a trial of the OX40 agonist ivuxolimab. Receptors originate from an adult with an advanced solid tumor such as melanoma, head and neck, liver or kidney cancer.

In nucleotides, the CDR3 is TGTGCCAGCTCACCCCAGGGCGGTGCGGGCACTGAAGCTTTCTTT. Translating it yields CASSPQGGAGTEAFF. The chain is built from TRBV18 and TRBJ1-1, with D possibly matching TRBD1 (5 bases). The CDR3 spans 15 residues. Germline CDR1 is KGHSH and CDR2 is LQKENI. V lost 3 bases, J lost 4 bases, and 15 bases lay in between.

The V call is TRBV19, the J call TRBJ1-5; D gene uncertain. Germline V CDR1 and CDR2: LNHDA, SQIVND (reference sequence). The length of the CDR3 is 15 residues. Trimming took off 5 bases at V and 5 bases at J, with 16 bases between the two ends. The DNA for the CDR3 is TGTGCCAGTAGTCAAGGCTTCTTGGGTTATCAGCCCCAGCATTTT. It translates to CASSQGFLGYQPQHF. The full variable domain, with the rest looked up from reference TRBV19 and TRBJ1-5, is DGGITQSPKYLFRKEGQNVTLSCEQNLNHDAMYWYRQDPGQGLRLIYYSQIVNDFQKGDIAEGYSVSREKKESFPLTVTSAQKNPTAFYLCASSQGFLGYQPQHFGDGTRLSIL.

In its sample, this clone was seen once. The CDR3 DNA is TGCGCCAGCCGACAGGGGGCGCGGGAGGATGGCTACACCTTC. This codes for CASRQGAREDGYTF. The V call is TRBV5-1, the J call TRBJ1-2; 10 bases agree with TRBD1. Trimming at V came to 7 bases and at J to 6 bases, leaving 9 bases not matched to a gene. The CDR3 has 14 residues. Germline loops: CDR1 SGHRS, CDR2 YFSETQ.